Sequencing of this TCR beta chain was carried out in a study of identical twins. Overall study results and limits: Zero-insertion analyses might be partly confounded by invariant T cells like MAIT and iNKT. High-abundance cord blood beta clonotypes had fewer insertions; memory repertoires showed none.

TCRdb redid the calling of the 5' RACE reads with MiXCR, one entry per CDR3 protein. The sample lists a few hundred thousand distinct CDR3 sequences, roughly 13% seen once, with about 4% in the top ten. This clonotype showed up just a few times. Its antigen is unidentified. This sample was shared with a second study, whose subject was yellow fever vaccine responses in identical twins.

Material for sequencing was memory (CD45RO+) T cells sorted from blood. This TCR was sampled from a woman aged 18-29 years in good health.

CDR3: CAISGGLAGGTDTQYF. The CDR3 DNA reads as TGTGCCATCAGCGGAGGACTAGCGGGGGGCACAGATACGCAGTATTTT. This chain joins TRBV10-3 and TRBJ2-3; 13 positions agree with TRBD2. The J segment lost 1 base and the V segment lost 6 bases, leaving 4 bases of the junction unmatched. Germline loops: CDR1 ENHRY, CDR2 SYGVKD. This CDR3 spans 16 amino acids.